This TCR beta chain was captured by sequencing in a study of blood T cells in healthy people across ages. A second PCR, run for roughly 6 to 11 cycles, used a sample-barcoded 5' primer plus a J-beta primer mix. TCRdb reprocessed the 5' RACE reads with MiXCR, giving one entry per CDR3 protein. The sample has 1.5 million to 2 million distinct CDR3 sequences, approximately 28% seen once; the top ten hold about 7.7%. The sequence derives from a woman in her twenties or thirties in good health. The sample consisted of blood.

CDR3 DNA sequence: TGTGCCAGCAGCTCACTAGCGGGAATAGGAAGGAGTGAGCAGTACTTC. Residues: CASSSLAGIGRSEQYF. This chain connects TRBV7-2 to TRBJ2-7; 10 nucleotides agree with TRBD2. The V and J ends lost 4 bases and 7 bases, in that order; junction bases with no gene match: 13. CDR3 length equals 16 residues. Germline-derived CDR1 and CDR2 are SGHTA and FQGNSA.